This T cell receptor beta chain was sequenced during a study of blood T cell repertoires in COVID-19. V lost 3 bases to trimming and J lost 6 bases, with 11 bases between them. The V gene's germline CDR1 is KGHSH and CDR2 LQKENI. The CDR3 length is 14 residues. Here immunoSEQ multiplex PCR was the method, and the copy in TCRdb shows in-frame clones only, minus some. The table shows roughly 160,000 clones, with around 89% occurring only once. The sample comprised peripheral blood. The chain employs TRBV18 and TRBJ2-2; a weak D match, TRBD1 (6 bases). The TCR originated in a man aged 45 to 65 who had recovered from COVID-19. CDR3 nucleotides: TGTGCCAGCTCACCCGCCAGGGGTCCCGGGGAGCTGTTTTTT. Encoded protein: CASSPARGPGELFF.